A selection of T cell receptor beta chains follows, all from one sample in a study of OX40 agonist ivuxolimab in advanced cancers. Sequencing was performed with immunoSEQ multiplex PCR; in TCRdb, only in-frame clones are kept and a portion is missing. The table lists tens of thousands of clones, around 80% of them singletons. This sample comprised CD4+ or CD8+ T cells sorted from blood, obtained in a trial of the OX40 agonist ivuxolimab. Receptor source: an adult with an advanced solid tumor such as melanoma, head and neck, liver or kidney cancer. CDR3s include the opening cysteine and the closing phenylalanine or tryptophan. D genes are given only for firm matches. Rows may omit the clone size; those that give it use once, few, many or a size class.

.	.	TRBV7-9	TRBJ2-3	CASSLYGSGADTQYF	TGTGCCAGCAGCTTATACGGGAGTGGGGCGGATACGCAGTATTTT
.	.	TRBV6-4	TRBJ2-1	CASSARLSSYNEQFF	TGTGCCAGCAGTGCACGCCTCAGCTCCTACAATGAGCAGTTCTTC
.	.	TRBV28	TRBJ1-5	CASSLANWGNQPQHF	TGTGCCAGCAGTTTGGCCAACTGGGGCAATCAGCCCCAGCATTTT
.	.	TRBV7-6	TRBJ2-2	CASSRALGESPGELFF	TGTGCCAGCAGCCGGGCCCTGGGGGAATCACCCGGGGAGCTGTTTTTT
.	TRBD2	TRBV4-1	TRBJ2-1	CASSLTTSGSFDEQFF	TGCGCCAGCAGCCTAACGACTAGCGGGAGTTTCGATGAGCAGTTCTTC
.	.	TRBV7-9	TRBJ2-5	CASSLPTGVLETQYF	TGTGCCAGCAGCTTGCCGACTGGCGTCCTAGAGACCCAGTACTTC
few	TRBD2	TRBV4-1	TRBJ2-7	CASSPGLAGGYEQYF	TGCGCCAGCAGCCCCGGGTTAGCGGGAGGATACGAGCAGTACTTC
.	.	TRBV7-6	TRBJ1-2	CASSPGKGAFYGYTF	TGTGCCAGCAGCCCGGGGAAAGGGGCCTTCTATGGCTACACCTTC
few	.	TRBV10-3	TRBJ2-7	CAISDEGQEQYF	TGTGCCATCAGTGATGAAGGGCAGGAGCAGTACTTC
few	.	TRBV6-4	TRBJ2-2	CASSDSGGVGELFF	TGTGCCAGCAGTGACTCGGGAGGTGTCGGGGAGCTGTTTTTT
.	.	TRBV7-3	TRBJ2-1	CASSLVLGSYNEQFF	TGTGCCAGCAGCTTAGTTCTAGGCTCCTACAATGAGCAGTTCTTC
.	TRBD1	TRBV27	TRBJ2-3	CASSFGQGRDTQYF	TGTGCCAGCAGTTTCGGACAGGGACGAGATACGCAGTATTTT
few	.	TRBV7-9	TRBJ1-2	CASSTATGLWDGYTF	TGTGCCAGCAGCACTGCTACAGGTCTTTGGGATGGCTACACCTTC
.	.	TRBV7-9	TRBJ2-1	CASSLGRLGGEQFF	TGTGCCAGCAGCTTAGGCCGCCTAGGGGGAGAGCAGTTCTTC
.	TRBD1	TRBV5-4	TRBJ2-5	CASSPGQGGETQYF	TGTGCCAGCAGCCCCGGACAGGGGGGCGAGACCCAGTACTTC
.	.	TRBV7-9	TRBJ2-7	CASSPTVLGYEQYF	TGTGCCAGCAGTCCCACGGTGTTGGGCTACGAGCAGTACTTC